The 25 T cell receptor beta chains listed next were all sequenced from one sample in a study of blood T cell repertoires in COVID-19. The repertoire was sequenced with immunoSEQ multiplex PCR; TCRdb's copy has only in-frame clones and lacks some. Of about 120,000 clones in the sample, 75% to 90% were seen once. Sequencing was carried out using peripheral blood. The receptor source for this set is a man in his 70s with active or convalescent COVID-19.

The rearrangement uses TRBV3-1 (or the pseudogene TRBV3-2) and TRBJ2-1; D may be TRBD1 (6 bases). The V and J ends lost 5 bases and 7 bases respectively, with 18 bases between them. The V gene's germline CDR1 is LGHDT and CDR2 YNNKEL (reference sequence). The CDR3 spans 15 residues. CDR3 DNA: TGTGCCAGCAGCGAGATAGGGGGTCGGGTTAATGAGCAGTTCTTC. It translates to CASSEIGGRVNEQFF.

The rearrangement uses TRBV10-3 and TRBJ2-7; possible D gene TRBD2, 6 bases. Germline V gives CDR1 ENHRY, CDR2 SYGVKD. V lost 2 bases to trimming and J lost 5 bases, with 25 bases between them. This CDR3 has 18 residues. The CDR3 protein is CAISELGDTGGNGNEQYF. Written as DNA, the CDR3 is TGTGCCATCAGTGAGCTTGGGGATACGGGCGGGAACGGCAACGAGCAGTACTTC.

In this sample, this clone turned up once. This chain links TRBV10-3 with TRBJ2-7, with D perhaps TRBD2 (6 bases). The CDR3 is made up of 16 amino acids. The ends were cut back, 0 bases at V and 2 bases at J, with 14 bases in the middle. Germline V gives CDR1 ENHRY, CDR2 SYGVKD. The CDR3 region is CAISESAVREAYEQYF. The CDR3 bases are TGTGCCATCAGTGAGTCAGCGGTCAGGGAGGCCTACGAGCAGTACTTC.

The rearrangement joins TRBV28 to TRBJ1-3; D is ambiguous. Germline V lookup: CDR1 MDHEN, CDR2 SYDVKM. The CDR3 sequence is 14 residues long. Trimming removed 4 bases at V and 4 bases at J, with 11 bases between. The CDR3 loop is CASSSTGSGNTIYF. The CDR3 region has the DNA TGTGCCAGCAGTTCCACGGGGTCCGGAAACACCATATATTTT.

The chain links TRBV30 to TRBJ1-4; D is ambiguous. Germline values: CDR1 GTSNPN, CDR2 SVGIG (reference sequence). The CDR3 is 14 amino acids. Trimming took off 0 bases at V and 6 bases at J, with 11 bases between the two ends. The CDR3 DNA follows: TGTGCCTGGAGTGTACCGGGTTTAGATGAAAAACTGTTTTTT. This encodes CAWSVPGLDEKLFF.

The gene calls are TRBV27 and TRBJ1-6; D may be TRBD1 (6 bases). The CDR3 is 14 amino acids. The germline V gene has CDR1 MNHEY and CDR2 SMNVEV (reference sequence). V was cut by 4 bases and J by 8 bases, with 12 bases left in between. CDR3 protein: CASSWRGRDSPLHF. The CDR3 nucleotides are TGTGCCAGCAGTTGGCGGGGGCGGGATTCACCCCTCCACTTT.

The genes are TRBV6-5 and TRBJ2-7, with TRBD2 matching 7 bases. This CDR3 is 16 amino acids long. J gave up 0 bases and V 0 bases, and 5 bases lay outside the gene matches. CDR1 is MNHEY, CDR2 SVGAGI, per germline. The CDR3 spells CASSYSASGSSYEQYF. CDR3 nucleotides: TGTGCCAGCAGTTACTCCGCTAGCGGCAGCTCCTACGAGCAGTACTTC.

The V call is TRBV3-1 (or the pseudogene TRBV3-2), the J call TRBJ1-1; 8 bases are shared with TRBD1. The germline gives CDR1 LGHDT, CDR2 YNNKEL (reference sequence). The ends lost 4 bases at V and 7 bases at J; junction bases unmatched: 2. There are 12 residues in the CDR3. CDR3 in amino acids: CASSPGQGEAFF. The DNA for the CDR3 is TGTGCCAGCAGCCCCGGACAGGGTGAAGCTTTCTTT.

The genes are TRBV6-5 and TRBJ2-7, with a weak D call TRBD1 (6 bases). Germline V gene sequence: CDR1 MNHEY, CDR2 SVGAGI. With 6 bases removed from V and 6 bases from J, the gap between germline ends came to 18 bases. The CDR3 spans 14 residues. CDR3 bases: TGTGCCAGCAGCCCGGGACACTTGCCCCCCGAGCAGTACTTC. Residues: CASSPGHLPPEQYF.

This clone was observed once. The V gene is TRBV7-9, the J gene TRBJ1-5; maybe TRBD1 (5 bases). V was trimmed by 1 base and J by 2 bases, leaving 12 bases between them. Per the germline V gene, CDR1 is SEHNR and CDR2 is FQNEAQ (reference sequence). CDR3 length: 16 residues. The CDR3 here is CASSLEAGLGNQPQHF. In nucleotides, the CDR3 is TGTGCCAGCAGCTTAGAGGCAGGGCTTGGCAATCAGCCCCAGCATTTT.

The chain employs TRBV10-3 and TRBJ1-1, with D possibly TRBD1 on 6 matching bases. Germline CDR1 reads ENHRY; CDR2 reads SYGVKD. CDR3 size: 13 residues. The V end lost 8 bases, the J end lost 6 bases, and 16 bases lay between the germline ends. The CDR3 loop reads CAISRGGNAEAFF. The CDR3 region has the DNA TGTGCCATCTCGAGGGGGGGTAACGCTGAAGCTTTCTTT.

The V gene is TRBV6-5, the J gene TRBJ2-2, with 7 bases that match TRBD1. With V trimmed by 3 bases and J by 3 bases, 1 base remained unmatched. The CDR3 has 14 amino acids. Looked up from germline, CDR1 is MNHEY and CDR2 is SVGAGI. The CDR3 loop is CASSYTGDTGELFF. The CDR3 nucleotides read TGTGCCAGCAGTTATACAGGGGACACCGGGGAGCTGTTTTTT.

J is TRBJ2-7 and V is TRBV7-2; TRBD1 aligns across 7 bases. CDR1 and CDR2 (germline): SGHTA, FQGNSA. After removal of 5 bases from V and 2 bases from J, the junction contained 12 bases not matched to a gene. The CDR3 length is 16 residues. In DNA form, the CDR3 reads TGTGCCAGCAGCATCGGACAGGCCGTGGGGACCTACGAGCAGTACTTC. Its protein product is CASSIGQAVGTYEQYF.

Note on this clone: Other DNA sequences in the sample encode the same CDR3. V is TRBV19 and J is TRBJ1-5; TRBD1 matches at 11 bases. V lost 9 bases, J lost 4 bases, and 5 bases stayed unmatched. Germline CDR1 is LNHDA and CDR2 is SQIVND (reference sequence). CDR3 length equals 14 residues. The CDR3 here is CASTGTGGNQPQHF. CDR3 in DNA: TGTGCCAGCACCGGGACAGGGGGGAATCAGCCCCAGCATTTT.

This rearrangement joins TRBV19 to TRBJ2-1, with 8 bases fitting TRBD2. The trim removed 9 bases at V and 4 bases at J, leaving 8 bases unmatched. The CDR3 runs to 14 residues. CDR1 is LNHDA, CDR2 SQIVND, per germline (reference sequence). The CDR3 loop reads CASQGLAIYNEQFF. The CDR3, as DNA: TGTGCCAGCCAAGGACTAGCCATATACAATGAGCAGTTCTTC.

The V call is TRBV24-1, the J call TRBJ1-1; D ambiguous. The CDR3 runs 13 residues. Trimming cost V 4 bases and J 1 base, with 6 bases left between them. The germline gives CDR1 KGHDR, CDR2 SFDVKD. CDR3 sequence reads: CATSESTNTEAFF. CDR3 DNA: TGTGCCACCAGTGAAAGCACGAACACTGAAGCTTTCTTT.

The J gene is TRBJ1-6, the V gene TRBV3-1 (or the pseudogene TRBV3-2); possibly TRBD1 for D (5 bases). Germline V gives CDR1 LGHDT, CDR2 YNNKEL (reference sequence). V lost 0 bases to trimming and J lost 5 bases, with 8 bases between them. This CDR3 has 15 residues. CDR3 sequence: CASSQEDRNNSPLHF. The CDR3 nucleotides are TGTGCCAGCAGCCAAGAAGACAGAAATAATTCACCCCTCCACTTT.

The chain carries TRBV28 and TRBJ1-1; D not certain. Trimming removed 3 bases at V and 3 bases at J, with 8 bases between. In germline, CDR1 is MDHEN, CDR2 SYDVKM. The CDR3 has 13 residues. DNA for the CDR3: TGTGCCAGCAGTTTCAACCAGTACACTGAAGCTTTCTTT. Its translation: CASSFNQYTEAFF.

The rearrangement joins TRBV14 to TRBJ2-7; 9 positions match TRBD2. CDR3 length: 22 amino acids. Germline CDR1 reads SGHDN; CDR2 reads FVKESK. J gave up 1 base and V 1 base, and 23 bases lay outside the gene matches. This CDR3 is CASSQVILRASGKGKGSYEQYF. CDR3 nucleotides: TGTGCCAGCAGCCAAGTAATCCTCAGGGCTAGCGGGAAAGGCAAAGGGTCCTACGAGCAGTACTTC.

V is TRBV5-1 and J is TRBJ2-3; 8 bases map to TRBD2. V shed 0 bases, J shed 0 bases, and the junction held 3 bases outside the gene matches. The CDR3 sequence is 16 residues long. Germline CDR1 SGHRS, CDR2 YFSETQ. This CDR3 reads CASSLGTSRSTDTQYF. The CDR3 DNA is TGCGCCAGCAGCTTGGGGACTAGCCGAAGCACAGATACGCAGTATTTT.

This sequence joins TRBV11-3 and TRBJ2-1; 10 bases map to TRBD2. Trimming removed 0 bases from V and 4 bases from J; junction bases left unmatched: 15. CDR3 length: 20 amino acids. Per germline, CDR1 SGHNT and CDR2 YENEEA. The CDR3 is CASSLEQGTSGIGGYNEQFF. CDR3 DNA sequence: TGTGCCAGCAGCTTAGAACAGGGCACTAGCGGGATAGGTGGGTACAATGAGCAGTTCTTC.

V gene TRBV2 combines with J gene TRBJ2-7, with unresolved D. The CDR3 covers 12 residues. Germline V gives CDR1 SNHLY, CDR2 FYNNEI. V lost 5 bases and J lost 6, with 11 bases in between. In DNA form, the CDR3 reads TGTGCCAGCAGTCAACTTAGTTCCGAGCAGTACTTC. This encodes CASSQLSSEQYF.

The CDR3 spells CAWRLTGTGLGYEQYF. The CDR3 coding sequence is TGTGCCTGGAGACTAACCGGGACAGGGTTAGGGTACGAGCAGTACTTC. The chain joins TRBV30 to TRBJ2-7; TRBD1 matches at 9 bases. With 3 bases clipped from V and 4 bases from J, the junction kept 13 bases outside the gene matches. The CDR3 is 16 amino acids. CDR1 and CDR2 (germline): GTSNPN, SVGIG (reference sequence).

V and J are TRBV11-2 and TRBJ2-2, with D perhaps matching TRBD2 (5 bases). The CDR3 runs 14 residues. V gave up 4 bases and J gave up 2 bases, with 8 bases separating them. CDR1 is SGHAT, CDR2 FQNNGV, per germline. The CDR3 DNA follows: TGTGCCAGCAGCTCCGGACTCAACACCGGGGAGCTGTTTTTT. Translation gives CASSSGLNTGELFF. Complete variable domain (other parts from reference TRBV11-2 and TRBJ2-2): EAGVAQSPRYKIIEKRQSVAFWCNPISGHATLYWYQQILGQGPKLLIQFQNNGVVDDSQLPKDRFSAERLKGVDSTLKIQPAKLEDSAVYLCASSSGLNTGELFFGEGSRLTVL.

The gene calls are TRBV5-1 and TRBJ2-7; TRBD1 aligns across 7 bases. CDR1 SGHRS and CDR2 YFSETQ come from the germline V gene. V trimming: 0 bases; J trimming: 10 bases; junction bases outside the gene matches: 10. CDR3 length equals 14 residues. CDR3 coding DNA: TGCGCCAGCAGCTTGGCCGGAAGGACAGGACATCAGTACTTC. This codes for CASSLAGRTGHQYF.